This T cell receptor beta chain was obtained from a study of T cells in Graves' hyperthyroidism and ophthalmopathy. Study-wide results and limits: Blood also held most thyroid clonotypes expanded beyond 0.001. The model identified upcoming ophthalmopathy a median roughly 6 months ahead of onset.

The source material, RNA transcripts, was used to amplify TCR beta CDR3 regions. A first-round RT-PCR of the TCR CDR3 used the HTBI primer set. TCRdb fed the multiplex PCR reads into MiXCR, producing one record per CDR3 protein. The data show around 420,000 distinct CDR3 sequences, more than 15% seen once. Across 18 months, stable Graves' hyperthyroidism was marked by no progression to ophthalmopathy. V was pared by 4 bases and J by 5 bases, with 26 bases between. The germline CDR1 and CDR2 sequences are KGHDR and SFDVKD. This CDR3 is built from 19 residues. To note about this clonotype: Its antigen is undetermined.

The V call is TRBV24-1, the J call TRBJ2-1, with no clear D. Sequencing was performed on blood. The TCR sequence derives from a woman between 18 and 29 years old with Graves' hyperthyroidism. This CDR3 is CATSDRKTSWLQINNEQFF. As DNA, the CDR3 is TGTGCCACCAGTGACCGGAAAACATCATGGCTTCAGATAAACAATGAGCAGTTCTTC.